A single sample is the source of the 25 T cell receptor beta chains below, sequenced in a study of CD8+ T cells in alopecia areata (dated by TCRdb to between 2018 and 2020). Library creation used the immunoSEQ multiplex PCR assay. RNA was extracted from all samples and reverse transcribed into cDNA, which served as template for TCR sequencing. TCRdb provides this immuneACCESS table in a form limited to in-frame rearrangements. Some clones are lacking; in checked studies, under half of them reflect an unresolved V gene, and why the rest are absent is not known. Within this sample are over 150,000 clones, with over 55% of them counted one time only. The ten largest make up roughly 1.7% of the sample. In the paper's terms, the time point label means: baseline before oral tofacitinib. Source: CD4+ T cells sorted from blood, taken at week 0. The receptor source for this set is a human donor with alopecia areata.

The chain combines TRBV15 with TRBJ2-3; possible D gene TRBD2, 5 bases. CDR3 length: 15 amino acids. From germline, CDR1 is LNHNV and CDR2 YYDKDF (reference sequence). The V end lost 0 bases, the J end lost 5 bases, and 12 bases lay between the germline ends. Here the CDR3 reads CATSRDRGNVDTQYF. In DNA form, the CDR3 reads TGTGCCACCAGCAGAGATAGAGGGAACGTAGATACGCAGTATTTT.

This clone was recorded a few times. The chain carries TRBV6-5 and TRBJ1-2; D possibly corresponds to TRBD1 (6 bases). Between the trimmed V and J ends, which lost 0 bases and 4 bases, there was a span of 12 bases. This CDR3 spans 15 amino acids. Germline V gene data show CDR1 as MNHEY and CDR2 as SVGAGI. CDR3 coding DNA: TGTGCCAGCAGTTACTCTAAGACAGGAACCTATGGCTACACCTTC. This sequence encodes CASSYSKTGTYGYTF.

The chain is built from TRBV7-2 and TRBJ2-1, with D possibly TRBD2 on 6 matching bases. The V gene lost 3 bases and the J gene lost 7 bases, with 13 bases spanning the gap. This CDR3 has 14 amino acids. Germline V lookup: CDR1 SGHTA, CDR2 FQGNSA. Here the CDR3 DNA reads TGTGCCAGCAGCTTCCACGGGGGAGGAAATGAGCAGTTCTTC. Its translation: CASSFHGGGNEQFF.

CDR3 DNA sequence: TGTGCCTGGACCGGGGCGGCGAACACTGAAGCTTTCTTT. Encoded protein: CAWTGAANTEAFF. This chain links TRBV30 with TRBJ1-1; possibly TRBD1 for D (5 bases). The CDR3 totals 13 residues. The V end lost 4 bases, the J end lost 1 base, and 10 bases lay between the germline ends. Germline values: CDR1 GTSNPN, CDR2 SVGIG (reference sequence).

The chain carries TRBV28 and TRBJ2-5; D is uncertain. The CDR3 extends over 12 amino acids. The germline gives CDR1 MDHEN, CDR2 SYDVKM. The germline V and J ends were trimmed by 5 bases and 7 bases, with 11 bases remaining between them. The CDR3 protein is CASSPAGGTQYF. CDR3 nucleotide sequence: TGTGCCAGCAGTCCCGCTGGTGGGACCCAGTACTTC.

The chain combines TRBV2 with TRBJ2-3; possible D gene TRBD1, 6 bases. V was trimmed by 3 bases and J by 6 bases, leaving 10 bases between them. The CDR3 loop spans 13 amino acids. Germline assignment: CDR1 SNHLY and CDR2 FYNNEI. The CDR3 bases are TGTGCCAGCAGTGAGCAGGGGATGGATACGCAGTATTTT. Amino acids: CASSEQGMDTQYF.

The chain uses TRBV9 and TRBJ1-2; 8 nucleotides align to TRBD1. Germline V lookup: CDR1 SGDLS, CDR2 YYNGEE. J was trimmed by 6 bases and V by 0 bases; bases with no gene match: 7. This CDR3 comprises 15 residues. CDR3 bases: TGTGCCAGCAGCGTAGGCCCGGGACAGGAAGATGGCTACACCTTC. Protein: CASSVGPGQEDGYTF.

V gene TRBV19 combines with J gene TRBJ1-5, with TRBD1 as a possible D gene (6 bases). CDR1 is LNHDA and CDR2 is SQIVND in the germline V gene (reference sequence). Trimming pared 4 bases from V and 4 bases from J, leaving 14 bases between. This CDR3 has 15 residues. CDR3 coding DNA: TGTGCCAGTAGTAAAGGTCGGCAGGGGAATCAGCCCCAGCATTTT. Protein sequence: CASSKGRQGNQPQHF.

The chain is built from TRBV29-1 and TRBJ2-7; no definite D call. The V end lost 4 bases, the J end lost 3 bases, and 10 bases lay between the germline ends. CDR1 is SQVTM and CDR2 is ANQGSEA in the germline V gene. The CDR3 contains 12 residues. The CDR3 sequence is CSVVVRNYEQYF. The CDR3 nucleotides are TGCAGCGTTGTCGTAAGGAACTACGAGCAGTACTTC.

The chain is built from TRBV19 and TRBJ1-1; no clear D. Per germline, CDR1 LNHDA and CDR2 SQIVND (reference sequence). V gave up 5 bases and J gave up 10 bases, with 14 bases separating them. The CDR3 loop spans 12 amino acids. The DNA for the CDR3 is TGTGCCAGTAGTTCCGGCCCCTCCGGAGCTTTCTTT. It translates to CASSSGPSGAFF.

V is TRBV9 and J is TRBJ1-5, with 8 positions matching TRBD1. This CDR3 is built from 13 residues. The germline V gene has CDR1 SGDLS and CDR2 YYNGEE. Trimming at V came to 4 bases and at J to 10 bases, leaving 7 bases not matched to a gene. CDR3: CASSRTGPGPQHF. Here the CDR3 DNA reads TGTGCCAGCAGCAGGACAGGGCCTGGACCCCAGCATTTT.

This clone was observed once. This chain uses TRBV5-6 with TRBJ1-2; 7 nucleotides match TRBD1. CDR1 and CDR2 (germline): SGHDT, YYEEEE. Trimming took 2 bases from V and 8 from J; bases not matched to a gene: 3. CDR3 length: 12 residues. The CDR3 region has the DNA TGTGCCAGCAGCTTAGACAGGGAAGGCTACACCTTC. Translating gives CASSLDREGYTF.

V usage is TRBV2 and J usage is TRBJ2-5; 7 nucleotides align to TRBD1. V dropped 6 bases and J dropped 3; count of bases not matched to a gene: 7. The CDR3 runs 14 residues. The germline V gene has CDR1 SNHLY and CDR2 FYNNEI. In DNA, the CDR3 is TGTGCCAGCAGCTCATGGGGACAGAAAGAGACCCAGTACTTC. It yields the protein CASSSWGQKETQYF.

Here the CDR3 DNA reads TGCAGCGTTCGCCATGGGGGACCCACTGAAGCTTTCTTT. Translating it yields CSVRHGGPTEAFF. This sequence joins TRBV29-1 and TRBJ1-1; D possibly corresponds to TRBD1 (5 bases). The CDR3 covers 13 residues. V lost 5 bases and J lost 4, with 14 bases in between. Germline CDR1 and CDR2: SQVTM and ANQGSEA.

This chain links TRBV25-1 with TRBJ2-7, with D unresolved. Germline V gene sequence: CDR1 MGHDK, CDR2 SYGVNS. This CDR3 comprises 11 residues. Trimming cost V 3 bases and J 9 bases, with 9 bases left between them. CDR3 DNA: TGTGCCAGCAGTGAGACCGGGCGGCAGTACTTC. This encodes CASSETGRQYF.

This chain connects TRBV30 to TRBJ1-4; TRBD1 matches 7 bases. Per the germline V gene, CDR1 is GTSNPN and CDR2 is SVGIG (reference sequence). CDR3 length: 14 residues. After removal of 2 bases from V and 7 bases from J, the junction contained 7 bases not matched to a gene. The CDR3 reads CAWSIQGISEKLFF. DNA for the CDR3: TGTGCCTGGAGTATACAGGGGATTAGTGAAAAACTGTTTTTT.

The rearrangement uses TRBV7-2 and TRBJ1-1; no clear D. The germline CDR1 and CDR2 sequences are SGHTA and FQGNSA. The CDR3 consists of 14 residues. V lost 5 bases, J lost 1 base, and 11 bases lay in between. CDR3 sequence: CASSTPTENTEAFF. The CDR3 DNA sequence: TGTGCCAGCAGCACACCGACGGAGAACACTGAAGCTTTCTTT.

V usage is TRBV5-4 and J usage is TRBJ2-3, with 7 positions matching TRBD1. CDR3 length: 15 residues. Trimming cost V 0 bases and J 1 base; bases outside gene matches: 2. Germline V lookup: CDR1 SGHNT, CDR2 YYREEE (reference sequence). The CDR3 spells CASSLDRGGTDTQYF. The CDR3 region has the DNA TGTGCCAGCAGCTTGGACAGGGGTGGCACAGATACGCAGTATTTT.

The chain has TRBV19 and TRBJ1-5; TRBD1 matches 9 bases. J lost 7 bases, V lost 8 bases, and 9 bases had no gene match. The V gene's germline CDR1 is LNHDA and CDR2 SQIVND (reference sequence). This CDR3 spans 14 amino acids. CDR3 amino acids: CASVDRGLLQPQHF. The CDR3 nucleotides are TGTGCCAGTGTGGACAGGGGTCTTCTACAGCCCCAGCATTTT.

The chain carries TRBV28 and TRBJ1-1, with D tentatively TRBD1 (5 bases). The V gene lost 2 bases and the J gene lost 0 bases, with 10 bases spanning the gap. The CDR3 consists of 15 residues. Germline V gene sequence: CDR1 MDHEN, CDR2 SYDVKM. CDR3 region: CASSLDGHLNTEAFF. Here the CDR3 DNA reads TGTGCCAGCAGTTTAGACGGACACTTGAACACTGAAGCTTTCTTT.

The V and J genes are TRBV30 and TRBJ2-7; D is undetermined. Per germline, CDR1 GTSNPN and CDR2 SVGIG (reference sequence). This CDR3 is built from 13 residues. V dropped 1 base and J dropped 3 bases, with 10 bases sitting between them. CDR3 amino acids: CAWSGVSGYEQYF. As DNA, the CDR3 is TGTGCCTGGAGTGGCGTCTCCGGCTACGAGCAGTACTTC.

The table lists this clone with a few counts. The chain carries TRBV29-1 and TRBJ2-5; D ambiguous. Between the trimmed V and J ends, which lost 2 bases and 3 bases, there was a span of 7 bases. The CDR3 has 12 amino acids. Germline-derived CDR1 and CDR2 are SQVTM and ANQGSEA. The CDR3 sequence is CSVEQAKETQYF. The CDR3 region has the DNA TGCAGCGTTGAACAGGCGAAAGAGACCCAGTACTTC.

The rearrangement uses TRBV6-6 and TRBJ2-7, with 7 bases identical to TRBD1. Germline-derived CDR1 and CDR2 are MNHNY and SVGAGI (reference sequence). This CDR3 is built from 14 residues. Trimming removed 7 bases from V and 3 bases from J; junction bases left unmatched: 9. This chain's CDR3 is CASISTGMGYEQYF. The CDR3 DNA sequence: TGTGCCAGCATATCGACAGGGATGGGCTACGAGCAGTACTTC.

Comment on this clone: This same CDR3 is encoded by further DNA sequences in the sample. The chain recombines TRBV18 with TRBJ2-5, with D tentatively TRBD1 or TRBD2 (6 bases each). Trimming shortened V by 2 bases and J by 3 bases, and 7 bases separated the two germline ends. There are 13 residues in the CDR3. Germline CDR1 and CDR2: KGHSH and LQKENI. The CDR3 DNA is TGTGCCAGCTCACCAAGGGGGGAAGAGACCCAGTACTTC. Translation gives CASSPRGEETQYF.

This clone came up a few times. The V gene is TRBV2, the J gene TRBJ1-2; no firm D call. The CDR3 sequence is 12 residues long. V lost 0 bases, J lost 6 bases, and 5 bases lay in between. Germline CDR1 SNHLY, CDR2 FYNNEI. CDR3: CASSEAQDGYTF. DNA of the CDR3: TGTGCCAGCAGTGAAGCGCAGGATGGCTACACCTTC.